This T cell receptor (beta chain) was captured by sequencing in a study of T cell repertoires in cytomegalovirus infection. Study observations and caveats: Within the response measured ex vivo, HLA-C-restricted CMV-specific TCR beta clonotypes were dominant.

One entry per CDR3 protein results from TCRdb running MiXCR on the reads. The table records hundreds of thousands of distinct CDR3 sequences, 35% to 45% of them present only once. In this sample, this clonotype turned up a few times. The target antigen is unknown. Its ends do not fully match the called genes, so a read error is possible. The sequenced sample was PBMCs. The sequence came from a human donor in good health (CMV status not recorded). Some clones in this sample may be carry-over from other donors' samples.

The CDR3 loop is CASSRTSGRLPPDFYEQYF. Here the CDR3 DNA reads TGTGCCAGCAGCCGTACTAGCGGGAGGCTCCCCCCCGACTTCTACGAGCAGTACTTC. The genes are TRBV4-1 and TRBJ2-7, with 12 bases that match TRBD2. Germline CDR1 MGHRA, CDR2 YSYEKL. The CDR3 sequence is 19 residues long.